A single sample is the source of the 26 T cell receptor beta chains below, sequenced in a study of immune characterization of retroperitoneal liposarcoma. TCRdb redid the calling of the PCR reads with MiXCR, one entry per CDR3 protein. The sample shows over 6,500 distinct CDR3 sequences, roughly 45% of them seen only once. Sequencing was carried out using tumor tissue. The source of these receptors is a male donor with retroperitoneal liposarcoma.

The chain recombines TRBV27 with TRBJ2-3; 7 bases are shared with TRBD2. The germline V gene has CDR1 MNHEY and CDR2 SMNVEV (reference sequence). The V segment lost 6 bases and the J segment 3 bases; nucleotides outside the gene matches: 12. The CDR3 is 16 amino acids. The CDR3 DNA reads as TGTGCCAGCAGCCCCCGGAGGGGCGGGGGTACAGATACGCAGTATTTT. Encoded protein: CASSPRRGGGTDTQYF.

The gene calls are TRBV6-1 and TRBJ2-5; perhaps TRBD2 as D (6 bases). The CDR3 covers 14 residues. V lost 6 bases and J lost 11, with 22 bases in between. Germline lookup yields CDR1 MNHNS and CDR2 SASEGT. The DNA for the CDR3 is TGTGCCAGCAGATTTACTGGGCATCCGGGGGAGCAGTACTTC. This encodes CASRFTGHPGEQYF.

This clonotype was observed a handful of times. V usage is TRBV7-6 and J usage is TRBJ2-5, with TRBD2 matching 7 bases. Germline V lookup: CDR1 SGHVS, CDR2 FNYEAQ. The CDR3 has 18 residues. V lost 3 bases, J lost 11 bases, and 24 bases stayed unmatched. The CDR3 region has the DNA TGTGCCAGCAGCTTGACGCGGGGGAAGATAGAGACCTACAATGAGCAGTACTTC. This translates into CASSLTRGKIETYNEQYF.

This clonotype was observed a few times. V and J are TRBV6-5 and TRBJ1-1; tentatively, D is TRBD1 (5 bases). The CDR3 has 14 residues. Germline V CDR1 and CDR2: MNHEY, SVGAGI. V gave up 5 bases and J gave up 1 base, with 11 bases separating them. The DNA for the CDR3 is TGTGCCAGCAGTATGGGACGGGCGAACACTGAAGCTTTCTTT. This sequence encodes CASSMGRANTEAFF.

This sequence joins TRBV12-3 or TRBV12-4 and TRBJ1-6; possibly TRBD1 for D (6 bases). The CDR3 totals 13 residues. Trimming took off 10 bases at V and 5 bases at J, with 12 bases between the two ends. CDR3 amino acids: CATSGGDNSPLHF. CDR3 bases: TGTGCCACCTCCGGGGGCGATAATTCACCCCTCCACTTT.

The chain joins TRBV12-3 or TRBV12-4 to TRBJ2-3, with 12 bases fitting TRBD2. The J call is doubtful: the DNA matches TRBJ2-7 better. The CDR3 is 18 residues long. The CDR3, as DNA: TGTGCCAGCAGTTTTCTCAGGGGGCGACTAGCGGGAGAGAATGAGCAGTACTTC. Translated, it gives CASSFLRGRLAGENEQYF.

The J gene is TRBJ2-5, the V gene TRBV6-1; D might be TRBD1 or TRBD2, each matching 7 bases. The CDR3 has 16 amino acids. Germline lookup yields CDR1 MNHNS and CDR2 SASEGT. Trimming removed 1 base from V and 2 bases from J, with 14 bases in between. In DNA form, the CDR3 reads TGTGCCAGCAGTGAAGTTCCAGGGGGGGGACAAGAGACCCAGTACTTC. This encodes CASSEVPGGGQETQYF.

The chain couples TRBV6-6 to TRBJ2-5, with 7 bases identical to TRBD2. Matching the DNA end better, TRBJ2-1 makes the J call doubtful. Per germline, CDR1 MNHNY and CDR2 SVGAGI (reference sequence). The CDR3 has 19 residues. The CDR3 DNA reads TGTGCCAGCAGTTACACCCTTCCGGGACTAACCATAGCCAAAAACATTCAGTTCTTC. Translating gives CASSYTLPGLTIAKNIQFF.

This clonotype was counted between two and nine times. The chain joins TRBV12-3 or TRBV12-4 to TRBJ2-1, with 12 positions matching TRBD2. TRBJ2-7 explains the end of the DNA better; the J call may be wrong. This CDR3 has 15 amino acids. The CDR3 DNA reads as TGTGCCAGCAGTTTTCGGACTAGCGGGGTTAATGAGCAGTACTTC. The encoded protein is CASSFRTSGVNEQYF.

V gene TRBV12-3 or TRBV12-4 combines with J gene TRBJ2-1; no firm D call. V gave up 7 bases and J gave up 1 base, with 11 bases separating them. There are 14 residues in the CDR3. CDR3 nucleotide sequence: TGTGCCAGCATTGAGACTGGTTCCTACAATGAGCAGTTCTTC. It is translated as CASIETGSYNEQFF.

By proportion, this clonotype is large. This chain uses TRBV6-1 with TRBJ2-1; 12 bases agree with TRBD2. The J segment lost 8 bases and the V segment lost 6 bases, leaving 8 bases of the junction unmatched. The germline V gene has CDR1 MNHNS and CDR2 SASEGT. There are 15 residues in the CDR3. The CDR3 protein is CASSPLAGGLDEQFF. The CDR3 bases are TGTGCCAGCAGCCCGCTAGCGGGAGGGCTAGATGAGCAGTTCTTC.

This clonotype was observed a few times. The rearrangement uses TRBV27 and TRBJ2-1; weak D call: TRBD1 (5 bases). With 4 bases removed from V and 15 bases from J, the gap between germline ends came to 13 bases. The CDR3 totals 11 residues. CDR1 is MNHEY and CDR2 is SMNVEV in the germline V gene (reference sequence). The CDR3 here is CASSSSRVTFF. DNA for the CDR3: TGTGCCAGCAGTTCCAGCAGGGTTACGTTCTTC.

The chain links TRBV6-1 to TRBJ2-1; D remains ambiguous. Germline values: CDR1 MNHNS, CDR2 SASEGT. Deletions cut 8 bases from V and 9 bases from J, with 17 bases between. There are 13 residues in the CDR3. This chain's CDR3 is CASFASAGSEQFF. CDR3 nucleotide sequence: TGTGCCAGCTTCGCATCCGCCGGCAGTGAGCAGTTCTTC.

The sample holds a few counts of this clonotype. This sequence joins TRBV27 and TRBJ2-5; TRBD2 might be the D (6 bases). Germline-derived CDR1 and CDR2 are MNHEY and SMNVEV (reference sequence). The CDR3 spans 15 residues. Trimming removed 5 bases from V and 5 bases from J, with 18 bases in between. The CDR3 coding sequence is TGTGCCAGCAGTCCCGTGGCGGGGCCTTGGGAGACCCAGTACTTC. Its translation: CASSPVAGPWETQYF.

This sequence joins TRBV6-1 and TRBJ2-4, with TRBD2 as a possible D gene (7 bases). The J call is doubtful: the DNA matches TRBJ2-7 better. The CDR3 is 14 amino acids. Germline assignment: CDR1 MNHNS and CDR2 SASEGT. The CDR3 coding sequence is TGTGCCAGCAGTGAACGGGGGGCGTTGGCCGAGCAGTACTTC. This codes for CASSERGALAEQYF.

The V and J genes are TRBV7-2 and TRBJ2-5; D is perhaps TRBD1 (6 bases). Germline V CDR1 and CDR2: SGHTA, FQGNSA. This CDR3 has 15 amino acids. V lost 1 base and J 2 bases, leaving 11 bases between the germline ends. CDR3 nucleotide sequence: TGTGCCAGCAGCTTAGTCGTCGGACAGCAAGAGACCCAGTACTTC. Protein: CASSLVVGQQETQYF.

J is TRBJ2-5 and V is TRBV27; 7 nucleotides agree with TRBD2. The J segment lost 11 bases and the V segment lost 5 bases, leaving 11 bases of the junction unmatched. The CDR3 has 13 residues. Per the germline V gene, CDR1 is MNHEY and CDR2 is SMNVEV (reference sequence). The chain's CDR3 is CASSTGGSGEQYF. Written as DNA, the CDR3 is TGTGCCAGCAGTACCGGGGGGTCTGGTGAGCAGTACTTC.

This clonotype counts as large. CDR3 loop: CASSEVGDEQYF. The CDR3 DNA sequence: TGTGCCAGCAGTGAAGTAGGGGACGAGCAGTACTTC. The rearrangement uses TRBV6-1 and TRBJ2-1, with D possibly matching TRBD1 (5 bases). With the DNA end fitting TRBJ2-7 better, the J assignment may be wrong. CDR1 and CDR2 (germline): MNHNS, SASEGT. CDR3 length: 12 residues.

This clonotype was counted once. The gene calls are TRBV11-3 and TRBJ2-3, with D unresolved. The assigned J gene may be wrong: the sequence end matches TRBJ2-7 better. The germline V gene has CDR1 SGHNT and CDR2 YENEEA. This CDR3 contains 13 residues. The CDR3 DNA reads as TGTGCCAGCAGCTTAGAGGGTTCCTACGAGCAGTACTTC. Protein sequence: CASSLEGSYEQYF.

V gene TRBV12-3 or TRBV12-4 combines with J gene TRBJ2-1, with 10 bases identical to TRBD1. Losses at the gene ends were 6 bases for V and 10 bases for J; bases not matched to a gene: 9. The CDR3 sequence is 14 residues long. As DNA, the CDR3 is TGTGCCAGCAGCTTCAGGACAGGGGGGCCCGAGCAGTTCTTC. Translated: CASSFRTGGPEQFF.

The J gene is TRBJ2-1, the V gene TRBV10-2; TRBD2 matches 12 bases. The J call may be wrong; the DNA end is better matched by TRBJ2-7. Per germline, CDR1 WSHSY and CDR2 SAAADI. The CDR3 consists of 17 residues. CDR3 protein: CASSESLTSGSRYEQYF. CDR3 DNA sequence: TGCGCCAGCAGTGAGTCTCTGACTAGCGGGAGTCGGTACGAGCAGTACTTC.

This clonotype occurred a few times. V gene TRBV20-1 combines with J gene TRBJ2-7; 8 bases agree with TRBD1. Germline CDR1 DFQATT, CDR2 SNEGSKA (reference sequence). The CDR3 runs to 13 residues. With V trimmed by 5 bases and J by 2 bases, 5 bases remained unmatched. The CDR3 loop reads CSAYRQGTYEQYF. For the CDR3, the DNA is TGCAGTGCTTACCGACAGGGGACCTACGAGCAGTACTTC.

The rearrangement joins TRBV7-2 to TRBJ2-5; the D call may be TRBD1 or TRBD2 (5 bases each). The germline gives CDR1 SGHTA, CDR2 FQGNSA. The CDR3 loop spans 13 amino acids. The V end was cut by 3 bases, the J end by 11 bases, with 16 bases between. In DNA form, the CDR3 reads TGTGCCAGCAGCTTGGGACCTGACAATGAGCAGTACTTC. Translated, it gives CASSLGPDNEQYF. The full variable domain, with the rest looked up from reference TRBV7-2 and TRBJ2-5, is GAGVSQSPSNKVTEKGKDVELRCDPISGHTALYWYRQSLGQGLEFLIYFQGNSAPDKSGLPSDRFSAERTGGSVSTLTIQRTQQEDSAVYLCASSLGPDNEQYFGPGTRLLVL.

This sequence joins TRBV6-1 and TRBJ2-2; TRBD2 agrees at 7 bases. Germline CDR1 and CDR2: MNHNS and SASEGT. V lost 6 bases, J lost 1 base, and 11 bases stayed unmatched. The CDR3 extends over 17 amino acids. The CDR3 DNA follows: TGTGCCAGCAGAGTACTAGCGACCGCAGGGAACACCGGGGAGCTGTTTTTT. This gives the protein CASRVLATAGNTGELFF.

This chain links TRBV27 with TRBJ2-1, with TRBD2 identical over 8 bases. Gene TRBJ2-7 matches the end of the DNA better, so the J call may be wrong. CDR1 is MNHEY, CDR2 SMNVEV, per germline (reference sequence). The CDR3 spans 15 residues. The chain's CDR3 is CASRPLAVSYNEQYF. CDR3 coding DNA: TGTGCCAGCAGACCACTAGCGGTCTCCTACAATGAGCAGTACTTC.

This clonotype rates as medium-sized (0.01 to 0.1%). The CDR3 bases are TGTGCCAGCAGTCAGGCTACATACCGGCTTAATGAGCAGTACTTC. It translates to CASSQATYRLNEQYF. The chain links TRBV6-1 to TRBJ2-1; D gene ambiguous. The DNA end is a closer match to TRBJ2-7, so the J assignment may be wrong. Germline V gene data show CDR1 as MNHNS and CDR2 as SASEGT. There are 15 residues in the CDR3.